This T cell receptor (beta chain) derives from a study of blood T cells in healthy people across ages. The second PCR ran roughly 6 to 12 cycles with a sample-barcoded 5' primer and J-beta primers. One entry per CDR3 protein, called by TCRdb with MiXCR from the 5' RACE reads. Counted here are hundreds of thousands of distinct CDR3 sequences, around 24% occurring once; the ten biggest clones make up less than 9%. This CDR3 has 15 residues. V lost 0 bases and J 8 bases, leaving 14 bases between the germline ends. Per the germline V gene, CDR1 is SGHAT and CDR2 is FQDESV (reference sequence). This sample also appeared in a second study, on T cells of mothers and their children.

Sequencing was done on a sample of blood. This chain connects TRBV11-1 to TRBJ2-1, with no clear D. This clonotype was sampled from a boy under 18 in good health. The CDR3 region has the DNA TGTGCCAGCAGCTTAGCAAGGGAACGGGCGGATGAGCAGTTCTTC. Translated: CASSLARERADEQFF.